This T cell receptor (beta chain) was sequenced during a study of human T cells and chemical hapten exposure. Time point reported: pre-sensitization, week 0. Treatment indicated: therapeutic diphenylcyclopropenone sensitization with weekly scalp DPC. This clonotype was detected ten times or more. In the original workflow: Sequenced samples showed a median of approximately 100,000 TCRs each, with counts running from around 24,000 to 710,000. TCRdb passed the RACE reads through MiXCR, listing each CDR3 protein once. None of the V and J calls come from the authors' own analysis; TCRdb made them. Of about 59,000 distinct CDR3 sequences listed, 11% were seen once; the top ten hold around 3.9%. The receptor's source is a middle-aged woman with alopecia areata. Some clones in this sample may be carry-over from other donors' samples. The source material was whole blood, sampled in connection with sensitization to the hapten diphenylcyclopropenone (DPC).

The CDR3 DNA sequence: TGTGCCAGCAGCTCGCGATGGACTAGCGGGGGACTCCAAGAGACCCAGTACTTC. Encoded protein: CASSSRWTSGGLQETQYF. V gene TRBV7-2 combines with J gene TRBJ2-5, with 13 bases matching TRBD2. CDR1 and CDR2 from the germline V gene are SGHTA and FQGNSA. This CDR3 comprises 18 residues. Trimming cost V 4 bases and J 1 base; bases outside gene matches: 9.